This T cell receptor (beta chain) stems from a study of spatial heterogeneity in lung cancer. Study-level results: The study found that expanded intratumoral alpha and beta TCR counts tracked tumor mutation counts.

This clonotype was observed many times. Its matching antigen is unknown. The time point denotes: sample taken at primary tumor resection. Each CDR3 protein gets one entry after TCRdb re-called the 5' RACE reads with MiXCR. This sample has 9,000 to 13,000 distinct CDR3 sequences, with 12% found just once. The sequence came from a male donor with early-stage non-small cell lung cancer. Sample: lung tumor tissue, taken at surgery.

The CDR3 region has the DNA TGTGCCAGCAGTAGTCTGGGGGGGCCAAATCAGCCCCAGCATTTT. Protein product: CASSSLGGPNQPQHF. The chain is built from TRBV6-5 and TRBJ1-5, with D possibly matching TRBD1 (6 bases). The V and J ends lost 5 bases and 4 bases respectively, with 15 bases between them. The CDR3 has 15 amino acids. Germline V gene data show CDR1 as MNHEY and CDR2 as SVGAGI.